This T cell receptor (beta chain) was identified in a study of shared clonotypes between healthy human individuals. Background on the study: Used for every donor were three CD4 naive, three CD4 memory, two CD8 naive and one CD8 memory plate.

DNA at 200 ng, 25,000 to 30,000 T cell genomes, went into sorted-subset replicate PCRs. Original handling: ImmunoSEQ junction-only sequences lacked quality scores, so their filtering differed. Clones were read by immunoSEQ multiplex PCR, and TCRdb kept only the in-frame ones, dropping some. The DNA was the basis for D and trimming; V, J and clone size are from that table. The data show millions of clones, around nine tenths seen once. CD4+ cells underwent separation, giving CD45RA+ naive and CD45RA-negative memory subsets. The germline CDR1 and CDR2 sequences are LGHNA and YSLEER. This CDR3 spans 15 amino acids. The V gene lost 0 bases and the J gene lost 0 bases, with 6 bases spanning the gap. There are a few counts of this clone. The sample holds other DNA sequences that translate to the same CDR3.

This TCR was recovered from a man younger than 30 in good health. The sequencing sample was made of naive CD4+ T cells sorted from blood. Regarding subset: CD45RA+ positively selected. This chain links TRBV4-3 with TRBJ2-1; tentative D call: TRBD2 (5 bases). Written as DNA, the CDR3 is TGCGCCAGCAGCCAAGAGGGGAGCTCCTACAATGAGCAGTTCTTC. This translates into CASSQEGSSYNEQFF.